This T cell receptor beta chain is from a study of cytomegalovirus exposure and HLA in healthy donors. Study-wide results and limits: Testing in vitro showed a few CMV-associated chains specific for CMV antigens. Most TCR sequences were uncommon, yet certain public TCRs appeared in many donors.

Germline CDR1 SGDLS, CDR2 YYNGEE. V shed 0 bases and J shed 0 bases, with 10 bases lying between them. The CDR3 is made up of 16 amino acids. Using immunoSEQ multiplex PCR, the repertoire was profiled, and TCRdb retains in-frame clones only, with some absent. In the table there are roughly 130,000 clones, roughly 87% of which are singletons. Of note for this clone: Its antigen is unidentified.

Sequencing was done on a sample of PBMCs. V gene TRBV9 combines with J gene TRBJ1-3; D is perhaps TRBD1 (6 bases). The sequence came from a woman aged 18-29 years in good health and CMV-seropositive. As DNA, the CDR3 is TGTGCCAGCAGCGTAGGGACAGCCAACTCTGGAAACACCATATATTTT. This gives the protein CASSVGTANSGNTIYF.